This T cell receptor (beta chain) was sequenced for a study of beta chain features in type 1 diabetes (dated by TCRdb to 2017 to 2018). For context, the study as a whole: Mean age, gender distribution, total cell number and subset yield did not differ between patients and healthy donors. A total of roughly 99 million sorted cells were examined across all samples, and the number of cells per subset was strongly correlated with RNA yield. In the study, TCRB repertoires of sorted circulating CD4+ T cell subsets from recently diagnosed type 1 diabetes patients were compared with those of matched healthy donors. Regulatory and stem cell-like memory subsets were obtained from only 8 patients and roughly eight healthy donors, while naive and central memory subsets were obtained from all 30 or so donors. Broad study findings and their caveats: Because cDNA was sequenced instead of genomic DNA, highly expressing activated cells could be over-represented, though the groups showed no difference in activation or CD3 levels. Type 1 diabetes patients showed a moderate but significant shortening of TCRB CDR3 length in all four CD4+ subsets. Only small numbers of individuals were included in the HLA sub-analyses, which left unresolved whether HLA type had any influence on TCRB rearrangement. Naive, central memory and regulatory TCRB repertoires appeared to be more similar among patients than among healthy donors. At VDJ recombination sites, type 1 diabetes patients had fewer insertions and more deleted nucleotides, which implies abnormalities in thymic rearrangement. PCR might favor shorter templates, but patient and control samples were amplified and corrected together, so any skew would affect both groups equally.

Note on this clone: There is no known antigen for this receptor. No quality values exist for individual bases; no much larger clone is one base distant. Other DNA sequences in this specimen translate into the identical CDR3.

All of the isolated RNA was reverse transcribed with the High Capacity cDNA Reverse Transcription Kit, so expressed TCRB transcripts were sequenced. Naive, central memory and regulatory T cell samples underwent deep immunoSEQ sequencing, averaging roughly 3.5 million total reads per sample. Sorted cells were lysed in RLT buffer, and RNA was extracted using DNase-treated RNeasy Micro or Mini kits according to cell number. To prevent cross-contamination, every cell subset was processed on its own, while patient and healthy donor samples were processed together. TCRB sequences were amplified from cDNA with the immunoSEQ multiplex PCR, producing 87-bp fragments spanning the CDR3 region. The amplicons were sequenced using the Illumina HiSeq platform. The paper's processing steps were these. PCR bias was computationally corrected using synthetic template baselines, reads within Hamming distance 2 were collapsed, and singletons that could not be merged were discarded. Reads were aligned against IMGT to assign V, D and J genes, CDR3 length and insertions or deletions at six rearrangement sites. Within each subset, clonotype counts were normalized to the number of sorted cells before true diversity and Gini coefficients were calculated with the tcR R package. The overlap coefficient, calculated on TCRB nucleotide sequences, was used to quantify repertoire sharing. Out-of-frame TCRB sequences from naive cells were analyzed to stand in for the pre-selection repertoire. Drawn from immuneACCESS, this table holds only the in-frame rearrangements with V and J called that TCRdb kept. Clones are partly lost; checked studies trace under half to an unresolved V gene and leave the rest unexplained. V and J calls plus clone size are reproduced from that table; the DNA served to infer D and trimming. This sample holds about 710,000 clones; roughly an eighth were observed only once. The biggest ten clones account for 0.035% to 0.045% of the sample.

From each donor, a single peripheral blood sample of 100 to 150 mL on average was drawn into heparinised tubes. Using a panel that included CD45RO, CCR7, CD25, CD127, CD95 and CD27, naive, central memory, regulatory and stem cell-like memory CD4+ T cells were sorted on a BD FACSAria II. All sorted populations exceeded 95% purity. PBMCs were isolated immediately by Lymphoprep density gradient centrifugation and stained directly without culture. So that batch effects would be minimized, each experiment stained and sorted samples in pairs, pairing one healthy donor with one patient. V lost 8 bases and J lost 4 bases; the stretch between them is 6 bases long. For CDR1 and CDR2, the germline V gene lists MNHNS and SASEGT. The cysteine opens and the phenylalanine closes a CDR3 of 10 amino acids. CDR3 DNA is the only sequence kept; it has 30 bases, read in frame from the first base.

Sequencing input: naive CD4+ T cells from blood. Taken with the paper, the label for cell subset or site translates to: true naive CD4+ T cells. This sequence uses TRBV6-1 and TRBJ2-7, with the D gene uncertain. This TCR was recovered from a man younger than 30 with type 1 diabetes. The CDR3: CASGSYEQYF. The nucleotides read TGTGCCAGCGGAAGTTACGAGCAGTACTTC.